What follows describes a single TCR beta chain. This may stem from a read error, because a much larger clone lies one nucleotide away. The data were obtained in a study of T cells in Graves' hyperthyroidism and ophthalmopathy. From RNA transcripts, TCR beta CDR3 regions were amplified. First-round RT-PCR targeting the TCR CDR3 was performed with the HTBI primer set. TCRdb ran MiXCR on the multiplex PCR reads and lists one entry per CDR3 protein. The table includes about 510,000 distinct CDR3 sequences, about 46% detected once. Germline CDR1 is SNHLY and CDR2 is FYNNEI. J was trimmed by 2 bases and V by 5 bases; bases with no gene match: 6. CDR3 size: 15 residues.

The sequenced sample was peripheral blood or thyroid tissue (not recorded which). The source is an adult woman with Graves' disease, either hyperthyroidism or ophthalmopathy (not recorded which). The rearrangement joins TRBV2 to TRBJ2-7, with 10 bases identical to TRBD1. The CDR3 region is CASSLFGTGAYEQYF. In nucleotides, the CDR3 is TGTGCCAGCAGTTTATTCGGGACAGGGGCCTACGAGCAGTACTTC.